This is a list of T cell receptor beta chains from one sample in a study of cytomegalovirus exposure and HLA in healthy donors. The assay was immunoSEQ multiplex PCR, and TCRdb's table has in-frame clones only and misses some. Among about 130,000 clones listed, 75% to 85% were seen once. Sequencing input: PBMCs. All receptors come from a male donor in good health and CMV-seronegative. Each CDR3 is given with its conserved first and last residue. The order of the fields is clone size, J gene, D gene, V gene, CDR3 protein. A D gene is named only where the DNA matches it firmly. Clone sizes are given selectively: once, few, many, or a class where the clone is expanded.

abundance: .
j_gene: TRBJ2-7
d_gene: .
v_gene: TRBV4-3
CDR3aa: CASSQGEGSYEQYF

abundance: .
j_gene: TRBJ2-2
d_gene: TRBD1
v_gene: TRBV18
CDR3aa: CASSPLGQFNTGELFF

abundance: .
j_gene: TRBJ2-7
d_gene: .
v_gene: TRBV19
CDR3aa: CASSNDGGAGPYEQYF

abundance: few
j_gene: TRBJ1-1
d_gene: TRBD1
v_gene: TRBV7-9
CDR3aa: CASSRDRGREDTEAFF

abundance: .
j_gene: TRBJ2-1
d_gene: .
v_gene: TRBV29-1
CDR3aa: CSVGGGHNEQFF

abundance: .
j_gene: TRBJ2-1
d_gene: TRBD1
v_gene: TRBV11-2
CDR3aa: CASSLGGGLKNEQFF

abundance: .
j_gene: TRBJ1-3
d_gene: .
v_gene: TRBV4-3
CDR3aa: CASSQDWGSGSGNTIYF

abundance: .
j_gene: TRBJ1-5
d_gene: .
v_gene: TRBV15
CDR3aa: CATSRDGTQPQHF

abundance: .
j_gene: TRBJ2-2
d_gene: TRBD2
v_gene: TRBV5-1
CDR3aa: CASAPLSGGNTGELFF

abundance: .
j_gene: TRBJ1-2
d_gene: .
v_gene: TRBV19
CDR3aa: CASRTQAANYGYTF

abundance: .
j_gene: TRBJ2-3
d_gene: TRBD2
v_gene: TRBV11-3
CDR3aa: CASSLVLAGTDTQYF

abundance: .
j_gene: TRBJ2-5
d_gene: .
v_gene: TRBV9
CDR3aa: CASSPNSGTQYF

abundance: .
j_gene: TRBJ1-1
d_gene: .
v_gene: TRBV27
CDR3aa: CASSLAYLGRTEAFF

abundance: .
j_gene: TRBJ2-5
d_gene: .
v_gene: TRBV13
CDR3aa: CASSERQGGKETQYF

abundance: .
j_gene: TRBJ2-6
d_gene: TRBD1
v_gene: TRBV30
CDR3aa: CAWKGQGFPGANVLTF

abundance: .
j_gene: TRBJ2-1
d_gene: TRBD1
v_gene: TRBV5-4
CDR3aa: CASSLALGQGYDEQFF

abundance: .
j_gene: TRBJ2-7
d_gene: TRBD1
v_gene: TRBV14
CDR3aa: CASSQVAGGYEQYF

abundance: .
j_gene: TRBJ1-1
d_gene: TRBD1
v_gene: TRBV7-9
CDR3aa: CASSPGQGMYTEAFF

abundance: .
j_gene: TRBJ2-1
d_gene: TRBD1
v_gene: TRBV19
CDR3aa: CASSIMGGTEDNEQFF

abundance: .
j_gene: TRBJ1-1
d_gene: .
v_gene: TRBV6-5
CDR3aa: CASTPSQGGNEAFF

abundance: .
j_gene: TRBJ2-1
d_gene: TRBD1
v_gene: TRBV9
CDR3aa: CASSPPGQGARNEQFF

abundance: .
j_gene: TRBJ1-2
d_gene: TRBD1
v_gene: TRBV25-1
CDR3aa: CASSEWGQGPNGYTF